The 18 T cell receptor beta chains below were found in one sample sequenced in a study of OX40 agonist ivuxolimab in advanced cancers. The repertoire was sequenced with immunoSEQ multiplex PCR; TCRdb's copy has only in-frame clones and lacks some. This sample has some 100,000 clones, with more than 85% found just once. Sequenced material: CD4+ or CD8+ T cells sorted from blood, taken in a trial of the OX40 agonist ivuxolimab. Receptor source: an adult with an advanced solid tumor such as melanoma, head and neck, liver or kidney cancer.

The V gene is TRBV19, the J gene TRBJ1-1; 11 nucleotides align to TRBD1. V trimming: 3 bases; J trimming: 8 bases; junction bases outside the gene matches: 8. This CDR3 contains 15 residues. CDR1 LNHDA and CDR2 SQIVND come from the germline V gene (reference sequence). The CDR3 spells CASSIPGQGGREAFF. CDR3 bases: TGTGCCAGTAGTATCCCGGGACAGGGGGGAAGGGAAGCTTTCTTT.

V gene TRBV7-9 combines with J gene TRBJ2-7; TRBD1 matches at 10 bases. After removal of 0 bases from V and 4 bases from J, the junction contained 3 bases not matched to a gene. This CDR3 has 15 residues. The germline V gene has CDR1 SEHNR and CDR2 FQNEAQ (reference sequence). Here the CDR3 reads CASSLAGTGVYEQYF. The CDR3 nucleotides are TGTGCCAGCAGCTTAGCCGGGACAGGGGTATACGAGCAGTACTTC.

This clone was seen only once. The V gene is TRBV27, the J gene TRBJ1-1; D is perhaps TRBD1 (5 bases). Trimming cost V 6 bases and J 1 base, with 12 bases left between them. The CDR3 runs 14 residues. CDR1 and CDR2 from the germline V gene are MNHEY and SMNVEV (reference sequence). CDR3 coding DNA: TGTGCCAGCAGGGTCAGGGAGACGAACACTGAAGCTTTCTTT. Translating it yields CASRVRETNTEAFF.

This sequence joins TRBV11-2 and TRBJ2-2; D remains ambiguous. CDR1 and CDR2 (germline): SGHAT, FQNNGV. CDR3 length: 16 amino acids. V was trimmed by 1 base and J by 0 bases, leaving 9 bases between them. The CDR3 protein is CASSLVGRSNTGELFF. CDR3 sequence (DNA): TGTGCCAGCAGCTTAGTAGGCAGGTCGAACACCGGGGAGCTGTTTTTT.

The genes are TRBV4-1 and TRBJ1-2; 10 positions agree with TRBD1. The CDR3 runs 15 residues. Germline V lookup: CDR1 MGHRA, CDR2 YSYEKL. V shed 1 base, J shed 8 bases, and the junction held 7 bases outside the gene matches. CDR3 nucleotide sequence: TGCGCCAGCAGCCAAGGCTTGACAGGGGGCGCAGGCTACACCTTC. Its translation: CASSQGLTGGAGYTF.

This chain uses TRBV5-1 with TRBJ2-7; D call uncertain. Trimming removed 4 bases from V and 4 bases from J, with 12 bases in between. The CDR3 covers 13 residues. Germline V gene sequence: CDR1 SGHRS, CDR2 YFSETQ. CDR3: CASSPALSYEQYF. The CDR3 nucleotides are TGCGCCAGCAGCCCGGCTTTATCGTACGAGCAGTACTTC.

V is TRBV6-5 and J is TRBJ2-7; TRBD1 agrees at 8 bases. The CDR3 is made up of 14 amino acids. Germline CDR1 MNHEY, CDR2 SVGAGI. The V segment lost 0 bases and the J segment 6 bases; nucleotides outside the gene matches: 4. The chain's CDR3 is CASSYSGQGSEQYF. CDR3 nucleotides: TGTGCCAGCAGTTACTCAGGACAGGGAAGCGAGCAGTACTTC.

V gene TRBV5-1 combines with J gene TRBJ1-1; D uncertain. V lost 3 bases, J lost 6 bases, and 12 bases lay in between. The CDR3 runs to 13 residues. Germline lookup yields CDR1 SGHRS and CDR2 YFSETQ. The CDR3 DNA sequence: TGCGCCAGCAGCTCCTCAAGGTTGTCTGAAGCTTTCTTT. Its protein product is CASSSSRLSEAFF.

In DNA, the CDR3 is TGTGCCAGCAACGACAGGGAGAACGCTTTCTTT. It is translated as CASNDRENAFF. This rearrangement joins TRBV5-8 to TRBJ1-1; 7 positions agree with TRBD1. Germline-derived CDR1 and CDR2 are SGHTS and YDEGEE. The junction had 7 bases not matched to a gene; V was cut back by 6 bases and J by 11 bases. The CDR3 is 11 amino acids.

V is TRBV19 and J is TRBJ2-7; 7 bases are a match to TRBD2. Germline CDR1 is LNHDA and CDR2 is SQIVND (reference sequence). Trimming cost V 1 base and J 5 bases; bases outside gene matches: 8. The CDR3 runs to 15 residues. The CDR3 protein is CASSIAGGFNHEQYF. In DNA form, the CDR3 reads TGTGCCAGTAGTATAGCGGGGGGATTCAACCACGAGCAGTACTTC.

This chain uses TRBV2 with TRBJ1-2; TRBD1 matches 9 bases. The V gene's germline CDR1 is SNHLY and CDR2 FYNNEI. The CDR3 length is 13 residues. V dropped 6 bases and J dropped 10; count of bases not matched to a gene: 9. The CDR3 DNA sequence: TGTGCCAGCAGAGACAGGGGGTTTGAAGACTACACCTTC. Encoded protein: CASRDRGFEDYTF.

This CDR3 is CASSQDLGYSDTQYF. The CDR3 coding sequence is TGTGCCAGCAGCCAAGATTTGGGTTACTCAGATACGCAGTATTTT. The chain joins TRBV14 to TRBJ2-3; D not certain. V was cut by 0 bases and J by 4 bases, with 11 bases left in between. Per germline, CDR1 SGHDN and CDR2 FVKESK. The CDR3 length is 15 residues.

This clone showed up just a few times. The chain has TRBV11-2 and TRBJ2-7; D call uncertain. The ends were cut back, 5 bases at V and 3 bases at J, with 17 bases in the middle. The length of the CDR3 is 15 residues. CDR1 SGHAT and CDR2 FQNNGV come from the germline V gene. CDR3 nucleotide sequence: TGTGCCAGCAGCCCCAACGAGCTAGGCCGCTACGAGCAGTACTTC. Amino acid sequence: CASSPNELGRYEQYF.

The chain carries TRBV27 and TRBJ1-1, with a tentative D call TRBD1 (6 bases). Per the germline V gene, CDR1 is MNHEY and CDR2 is SMNVEV (reference sequence). Trimming took off 3 bases at V and 2 bases at J, with 7 bases between the two ends. The CDR3 has 13 residues. CDR3 sequence: CASSFRGNTEAFF. Written as DNA, the CDR3 is TGTGCCAGCAGTTTCAGGGGAAACACTGAAGCTTTCTTT.

The V call is TRBV6-5, the J call TRBJ1-1; D remains unclear. The germline V and J ends were trimmed by 8 bases and 5 bases, with 15 bases remaining between them. The germline V gene encodes CDR1 MNHEY and CDR2 SVGAGI. The CDR3 length is 13 residues. DNA of the CDR3: TGTGCCAGCGCTGTAGGGTCGTGGACTGAAGCTTTCTTT. Translating gives CASAVGSWTEAFF.

The V gene is TRBV14, the J gene TRBJ2-3; 8 nucleotides agree with TRBD2. This CDR3 has 13 amino acids. CDR1 is SGHDN, CDR2 FVKESK, per germline. The V and J ends lost 3 bases and 8 bases, in that order; junction bases with no gene match: 4. As DNA, the CDR3 is TGTGCCAGCAGCCATCTTAGCGGGACTACGCAGTATTTT. It yields the protein CASSHLSGTTQYF.

The chain recombines TRBV29-1 with TRBJ1-2; D gene uncertain. Trimming took off 0 bases at V and 4 bases at J, with 9 bases between the two ends. The V gene's germline CDR1 is SQVTM and CDR2 ANQGSEA. This CDR3 spans 13 amino acids. The CDR3 protein is CSVEDSRSYGYTF. For the CDR3, the DNA is TGCAGCGTTGAAGATTCCAGGTCCTATGGCTACACCTTC.

The chain is built from TRBV19 and TRBJ2-1, with TRBD2 identical over 7 bases. Germline V CDR1 and CDR2: LNHDA, SQIVND (reference sequence). The CDR3 contains 17 residues. With 1 base clipped from V and 2 bases from J, the junction kept 8 bases outside the gene matches. CDR3 nucleotides: TGTGCCAGTAGTATAGCGTTGGGAGGGAACCCCTACAATGAGCAGTTCTTC. Its translation: CASSIALGGNPYNEQFF.